The 5 T cell receptor beta chains below were found in one sample sequenced in a study of tumor-infiltrating lymphocytes in primary liver carcinoma. The roughly 19-32 mg bulk tissue piece was not sorted before simultaneous RNA and DNA extraction. A primer in the constant region served to generate TCR beta cDNA from roughly 450 ng of total RNA. Three-round nested multiplex PCR performed with slightly modified ARM-PCR produced the TCR beta libraries. A C-beta reverse primer and TRBV1-TRBV30 forward primers served in each of the first two PCR rounds, at about 10 cycles apiece. TCRdb itself ran the multiplex PCR reads through MiXCR, one entry per CDR3 protein. The data hold some 46,000 distinct CDR3 sequences, with approximately 71% observed a single time. Input material: tumor-adjacent normal liver tissue. The origin of the receptors is a woman aged 25-40 years with primary liver carcinoma and hepatitis B virus infection.

There are a few counts of this clonotype. This chain connects TRBV7-9 to TRBJ2-1, with 13 nucleotides matching TRBD2. Germline values: CDR1 SEHNR, CDR2 FQNEAQ (reference sequence). With V trimmed by 5 bases and J by 5 bases, 6 bases remained unmatched. The length of the CDR3 is 16 residues. CDR3 nucleotides: TGTGCCAGCAGCGAGGGGGGACTAGCGGGACACAATGAGCAGTTCTTC. Protein sequence: CASSEGGLAGHNEQFF.

This sequence joins TRBV11-2 and TRBJ2-7, with D possibly matching TRBD2 (6 bases). V was trimmed by 7 bases and J by 7 bases, leaving 17 bases between them. Germline values: CDR1 SGHAT, CDR2 FQNNGV. The CDR3 contains 13 residues. CDR3 nucleotide sequence: TGTGCCAGCAAAGTGGGTAGTGGGACTGAGCAGTACTTC. It translates to CASKVGSGTEQYF.

Worth noting for this clonotype: This likely comes from a read error, as the CDR3 has no conserved phenylalanine or tryptophan at its end. The chain has TRBV29-1 and TRBJ2-7; D is undetermined. CDR3 length: 13 amino acids. In germline, CDR1 is SQVTM, CDR2 ANQGSEA. V was cut by 4 bases and J by 2 bases, with 12 bases left in between. The CDR3 spells CSVVKPKAYEQYL. CDR3 DNA sequence: TGCAGCGTTGTCAAACCGAAGGCCTACGAGCAGTACTTA.

V is TRBV7-3 and J is TRBJ2-3, with D possibly matching TRBD2 (5 bases). This CDR3 has 13 amino acids. Germline V gene data show CDR1 as SGHTA and CDR2 as FQGTGA. CDR3 coding DNA: TGTGGCAACAGCTTGGGAGATTGGGATACGCAGTATTTT. This encodes CGNSLGDWDTQYF. The full variable domain, its missing parts supplied by reference TRBV7-3 and TRBJ2-3, is GAGVSQTPSNKVTEKGKYVELRCDPISGHTALYWYRQSLGQGPEFLIYFQGTGAADDSGLPNDRFFAVRPEGSVSTLKIQRTERGDSAVYLCGNSLGDWDTQYFGPGTRLTVL.

About this clonotype itself: The junction departs from germline at one end; a sequencing error may be responsible. The J gene is TRBJ2-7, the V gene TRBV12-3 or TRBV12-4, with 8 bases fitting TRBD2. The CDR3 loop spans 14 amino acids. The CDR3: CTSSVSGGAYEQYF. The CDR3 DNA reads as TGTACCAGCAGTGTCTCCGGGGGGGCCTACGAGCAGTACTTC.